This T cell receptor beta chain stems from a study of T cells in Graves' hyperthyroidism and ophthalmopathy. Study background: Peripheral blood was acquired at first diagnosis, ahead of any therapy whatsoever.

Many counts were recorded for this clonotype. The antigen is not known. Researchers amplified the TCR beta CDR3 regions from RNA transcripts. First-round RT-PCR with HTBI primers amplified the TCR CDR3 region. Each CDR3 protein is one row after TCRdb ran MiXCR on the multiplex PCR reads. The profile covers approximately 330,000 distinct CDR3 sequences, with 15% to 20% appearing a single time and approximately 49% taken by the ten largest. Study-wide results and limits: Ophthalmopathy got predicted by the model a median approximately 6 months before its onset.

Sequences were obtained from blood. The receptor's source is a woman aged 45-65 years with Graves' hyperthyroidism.

In DNA form, the CDR3 reads TGTGCCAGCAGCTTAGGGCCCCGGGATGAGCAGTTCTTC. Its translation is CASSLGPRDEQFF. The rearrangement uses TRBV11-3 and TRBJ2-1, with D unresolved. V dropped 1 base and J dropped 8 bases, with 9 bases sitting between them. The CDR3 spans 13 residues. The germline V gene encodes CDR1 SGHNT and CDR2 YENEEA.